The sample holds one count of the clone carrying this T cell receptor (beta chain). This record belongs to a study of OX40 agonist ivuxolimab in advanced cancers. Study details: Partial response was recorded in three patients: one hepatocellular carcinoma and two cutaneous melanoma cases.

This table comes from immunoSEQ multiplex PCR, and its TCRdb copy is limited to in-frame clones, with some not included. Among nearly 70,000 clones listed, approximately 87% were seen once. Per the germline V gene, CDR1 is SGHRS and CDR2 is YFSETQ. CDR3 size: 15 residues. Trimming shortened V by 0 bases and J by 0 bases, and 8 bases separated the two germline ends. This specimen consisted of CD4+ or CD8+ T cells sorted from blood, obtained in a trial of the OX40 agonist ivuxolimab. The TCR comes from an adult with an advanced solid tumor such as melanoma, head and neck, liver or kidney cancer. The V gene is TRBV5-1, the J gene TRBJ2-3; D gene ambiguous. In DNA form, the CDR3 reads TGCGCCAGCAGCTTGGCAGGAGCTAGCACAGATACGCAGTATTTT. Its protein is CASSLAGASTDTQYF.